This T cell receptor (beta chain) is from a study of shared clonotypes between healthy human individuals. Study-wide background: Used for every donor were three CD4 naive, three CD4 memory, two CD8 naive and one CD8 memory plate.

Naivety among CD8 cells was defined by CD45RO negativity and positive CCR7 selection, thereby excluding terminally differentiated effector memory CD45RA+ cells. This clone was picked up one time. Clones were read by immunoSEQ multiplex PCR, and TCRdb kept only the in-frame ones, dropping some. This sample has about 800,000 clones, with about 97% found just once. The receptor comes from a man aged 30 to 45 in good health. Sequencing was carried out using naive CD8+ T cells sorted from blood.

The chain's CDR3 is CASSEGRDHRNTQYF. The CDR3, as DNA: TGTGCCAGCAGCGAAGGGCGGGACCACCGGAATACGCAGTATTTT. J is TRBJ2-3 and V is TRBV9; D might be TRBD2 (6 bases). Per the germline V gene, CDR1 is SGDLS and CDR2 is YYNGEE. Trimming shortened V by 3 bases and J by 7 bases, and 18 bases separated the two germline ends. This CDR3 spans 15 amino acids.